This TCR beta chain was identified in a study of spatial heterogeneity in lung cancer. Germline V gene sequence: CDR1 DFQATT, CDR2 SNEGSKA (reference sequence). The CDR3 totals 11 residues. V lost 8 bases and J lost 8, with 13 bases in between. There are many counts of this clonotype. Its antigen is unidentified. The time point is: sample taken at primary tumor resection. Sequencing was performed on whole RNA extracted from tumor and nontumor lung tissue, or from frozen PBMC, and the material was left unsorted. TCRdb analysed the 5' RACE reads with MiXCR anew, one entry per CDR3 protein. The data contain 100,000 to 110,000 distinct CDR3 sequences, approximately 4.7% of them seen just once; the ten biggest clones take up less than 25%. Study results and caveats: Tracking of tumor mutation counts was seen in expanded intratumoral alpha and beta TCR counts.

The chain has TRBV20-1 and TRBJ2-1; weak D call: TRBD2 (7 bases). Sequenced here: lung tumor tissue, sampled at surgery. The clonotype originates from a male donor with early-stage non-small cell lung cancer. The CDR3 sequence: CSIGGVDEQFF. CDR3 bases: TGCAGTATAGGGGGGGTCGATGAGCAGTTCTTC.